Presented here are 29 T cell receptor beta chains from one specimen sequenced in a study of blood T cell repertoires in COVID-19 (dated by TCRdb to 2018 to 2021). Library preparation employed the immunoSEQ multiplex PCR assay. TCRdb retrieved this table from immuneACCESS and kept in-frame rearrangements only. Not all clones are present; in checked studies, unresolved V genes account for under half, and no reason is known for the remainder. Here the sample has a few hundred thousand clones; roughly 85% occur a single time. Together, the top ten hold 3.5% to 4% of the sample. Sequenced material: peripheral blood. The receptors were sampled from a woman younger than 30 with acute or convalescent COVID-19.

V gene TRBV28 combines with J gene TRBJ2-7; 9 nucleotides agree with TRBD2. This CDR3 is 16 amino acids long. The germline gives CDR1 MDHEN, CDR2 SYDVKM. V shed 6 bases and J 6 bases; nucleotides not matched to a gene: 15. The CDR3 DNA is TGTGCCAGCAGCCCCTGGGGCGGGAGGGCCAGTGGCGAGCAGTACTTC. This codes for CASSPWGGRASGEQYF.

This chain joins TRBV6-1 and TRBJ1-5, with 11 bases fitting TRBD1. CDR1 and CDR2 (germline): MNHNS, SASEGT. The V segment lost 3 bases and the J segment 2 bases; nucleotides outside the gene matches: 12. This CDR3 has 19 residues. CDR3 loop: CASSDPRTGGGLGNQPQHF. In DNA, the CDR3 is TGTGCCAGCAGTGACCCGAGGACAGGGGGCGGATTAGGCAATCAGCCCCAGCATTTT.

The CDR3 DNA sequence: TGTGCCAGCAGCTGGACTAGCGGGGGGTCCCAAGAGACCCAGTACTTC. Protein sequence: CASSWTSGGSQETQYF. The V and J genes are TRBV11-1 and TRBJ2-5; 14 bases agree with TRBD2. Germline V gene lookup returns CDR1 SGHAT and CDR2 FQDESV (reference sequence). J lost 1 base, V lost 4 bases, and 2 bases had no gene match. The CDR3 length is 16 residues.

This clone was recorded only once. The J gene is TRBJ1-5, the V gene TRBV5-1; maybe TRBD1 (6 bases). With 3 bases removed from V and 4 bases from J, the gap between germline ends came to 11 bases. Germline V CDR1 and CDR2: SGHRS, YFSETQ. This CDR3 has 14 amino acids. CDR3 loop: CASSSRDINQPQHF. The DNA of the CDR3 is TGCGCCAGCAGCTCACGGGACATTAATCAGCCCCAGCATTTT.

This clone appeared a few times. This sequence joins TRBV5-8 and TRBJ1-6; 8 bases map to TRBD1. With 3 bases clipped from V and 1 base from J, the junction kept 9 bases outside the gene matches. Germline assignment: CDR1 SGHTS and CDR2 YDEGEE. The CDR3 runs to 18 residues. The CDR3: CASSSAVRGQSYNSPLHF. In DNA form, the CDR3 reads TGTGCCAGCAGCTCGGCCGTCAGGGGGCAGTCCTATAATTCACCCCTCCACTTT.

In the case of this clone: This sample also contains other DNA sequences that code for the same CDR3. This sequence joins TRBV18 and TRBJ2-7; D is uncertain. Germline-derived CDR1 and CDR2 are KGHSH and LQKENI. The CDR3 length is 12 residues. V lost 3 bases and J lost 1, with 4 bases in between. CDR3 region: CASSPSSYEQYF. CDR3 DNA sequence: TGTGCCAGCTCACCCAGTTCCTACGAGCAGTACTTC. The complete variable domain, with remaining parts taken from reference TRBV18 and TRBJ2-7, reads NAGVMQNPRHLVRRRGQEARLRCSPMKGHSHVYWYRQLPEEGLKFMVYLQKENIIDESGMPKERFSAEFPKEGPSILRIQQVVRGDSAAYFCASSPSSYEQYFGPGTRLTVT.

This sequence joins TRBV14 and TRBJ2-7; 9 nucleotides line up with TRBD1. V dropped 5 bases and J dropped 6; count of bases not matched to a gene: 8. The CDR3 is 14 amino acids. CDR1 and CDR2 from the germline V gene are SGHDN and FVKESK. CDR3 sequence: CASSYRTGAVEQYF. CDR3 DNA sequence: TGTGCCAGCAGCTATCGGACAGGGGCTGTCGAGCAGTACTTC.

The gene calls are TRBV28 and TRBJ1-3; no clear D. The V and J ends lost 6 bases and 4 bases respectively, with 16 bases between them. This CDR3 has 15 amino acids. Germline-derived CDR1 and CDR2 are MDHEN and SYDVKM. The CDR3 reads CASRKGGNGGNTIYF. CDR3 bases: TGTGCCAGCAGGAAGGGAGGCAACGGGGGAAACACCATATATTTT.

The genes are TRBV9 and TRBJ2-2; D perhaps matches TRBD1 (6 bases). V was trimmed by 0 bases and J by 5 bases, leaving 14 bases between them. CDR1 and CDR2 from the germline V gene are SGDLS and YYNGEE. CDR3 length: 16 residues. The DNA for the CDR3 is TGTGCCAGCAGCGTAGGTAGCAGGGGTATGACCGGGGAGCTGTTTTTT. Translation: CASSVGSRGMTGELFF.

This clone came up a few times. The chain carries TRBV29-1 and TRBJ1-5; D is ambiguous. Trimming removed 6 bases from V and 5 bases from J, with 17 bases in between. CDR3 size: 14 residues. Germline V lookup: CDR1 SQVTM, CDR2 ANQGSEA. Here the CDR3 reads CSVIEVGVDQPQHF. The CDR3 DNA reads as TGCAGCGTCATTGAAGTCGGGGTAGATCAGCCCCAGCATTTT.

J is TRBJ2-4 and V is TRBV15, with 12 bases matching TRBD2. Germline V gene sequence: CDR1 LNHNV, CDR2 YYDKDF (reference sequence). The CDR3 runs to 13 residues. V shed 5 bases, J shed 12 bases, and the junction held 5 bases outside the gene matches. The CDR3: CATSSSSGGDQYF. The CDR3 bases are TGTGCCACCAGCTCCTCTAGCGGGGGGGATCAGTACTTC. Looking up the rest from reference TRBV15 and TRBJ2-4 gives the full variable domain: DAMVIQNPRYQVTQFGKPVTLSCSQTLNHNVMYWYQQKSSQAPKLLFHYYDKDFNNEADTPDNFQSRRPNTSFCFLDIRSPGLGDTAMYLCATSSSSGGDQYFGAGTRLSVL.

The rearrangement links TRBV6-6 to TRBJ2-7; the D gene is possibly TRBD2 (5 bases). Trimming took off 4 bases at V and 2 bases at J, with 9 bases between the two ends. This CDR3 has 13 residues. Germline CDR1 and CDR2: MNHNY and SVGAGI (reference sequence). CDR3 in amino acids: CASSSGIPYEQYF. CDR3 coding DNA: TGTGCCAGCAGTTCGGGGATCCCCTACGAGCAGTACTTC.

The chain links TRBV9 to TRBJ2-1; D gene uncertain. Trimming took 0 bases from V and 2 from J, leaving 15 bases between them. The CDR3 has 17 residues. Looked up from germline, CDR1 is SGDLS and CDR2 is YYNGEE. The CDR3, as DNA: TGTGCCAGCAGCGTAGGATTAGTCCCCGCAACCTACAATGAGCAGTTCTTC. Protein product: CASSVGLVPATYNEQFF.

The genes are TRBV9 and TRBJ2-1, with 11 bases matching TRBD2. V lost 2 bases, J lost 7 bases, and 5 bases stayed unmatched. This CDR3 region has 15 residues. Germline assignment: CDR1 SGDLS and CDR2 YYNGEE. CDR3 sequence: CASSVTSGIWNEQFF. The CDR3 DNA follows: TGTGCCAGCAGCGTGACTAGCGGGATTTGGAATGAGCAGTTCTTC.

The V and J genes are TRBV6-6 and TRBJ2-3, with TRBD2 matching over 12 bases. CDR1 MNHNY and CDR2 SVGAGI come from the germline V gene (reference sequence). J was trimmed by 5 bases and V by 7 bases; bases with no gene match: 7. The CDR3 consists of 15 residues. The CDR3 protein is CASTYEGLAGDTQYF. CDR3 DNA sequence: TGTGCCAGCACCTACGAGGGACTAGCGGGAGATACGCAGTATTTT.

The rearrangement uses TRBV7-2 and TRBJ1-5; 9 bases line up with TRBD1. Germline V gives CDR1 SGHTA, CDR2 FQGNSA. The CDR3 has 14 amino acids. Trimming removed 6 bases from V and 5 bases from J; junction bases left unmatched: 5. CDR3 sequence: CASSPTGGYQPQHF. The CDR3, as DNA: TGTGCCAGCAGTCCTACAGGGGGCTATCAGCCCCAGCATTTT.

The chain employs TRBV3-1 (or the pseudogene TRBV3-2) and TRBJ2-4, with 13 bases that match TRBD2. Trimming took 3 bases from V and 7 from J; bases not matched to a gene: 6. This CDR3 spans 16 amino acids. Germline loops: CDR1 LGHDT, CDR2 YNNKEL (reference sequence). CDR3 sequence reads: CASSQELAGGPNIQYF. The CDR3 bases are TGTGCCAGCAGCCAGGAACTAGCGGGAGGGCCGAACATTCAGTACTTC.

The chain couples TRBV29-1 to TRBJ2-7; 7 nucleotides align to TRBD2. The CDR3 sequence is 14 residues long. Germline-derived CDR1 and CDR2 are SQVTM and ANQGSEA. V trimming: 3 bases; J trimming: 1 base; junction bases outside the gene matches: 6. The CDR3 is CSVESAGESYEQYF. Here the CDR3 DNA reads TGCAGCGTTGAGAGCGCGGGGGAGTCCTACGAGCAGTACTTC.

The count of this clone is one. The CDR3 coding sequence is TGTGCCAGTAGTCTACGGACAGGGTCCTCCTACGAGCAGTACTTC. Its protein is CASSLRTGSSYEQYF. V usage is TRBV19 and J usage is TRBJ2-7; 8 bases map to TRBD1. The V gene end was trimmed by 5 bases and the J gene end by 0 bases; junction bases not matched to a gene: 6. The V gene's germline CDR1 is LNHDA and CDR2 SQIVND (reference sequence). The CDR3 has 15 residues.

This chain connects TRBV18 to TRBJ1-2, with D possibly TRBD1 on 5 matching bases. Germline values: CDR1 KGHSH, CDR2 LQKENI. Trimming left V 2 bases short and J 2 bases short, with 15 bases between. This CDR3 contains 16 residues. This chain's CDR3 is CASSPSFKGENYGYTF. The CDR3 DNA is TGTGCCAGCTCACCAAGCTTTAAAGGGGAAAACTATGGCTACACCTTC.

The chain joins TRBV24-1 to TRBJ2-1; a weak D match, TRBD1 (6 bases). The germline gives CDR1 KGHDR, CDR2 SFDVKD. The CDR3 is 13 residues long. V lost 6 bases, J lost 4 bases, and 9 bases lay in between. The CDR3 nucleotides read TGTGCCACCAGTCCCGGACAGTACAATGAGCAGTTCTTC. This codes for CATSPGQYNEQFF.

This clone was counted ten times or more. The chain recombines TRBV19 with TRBJ1-5; D is unclear. Trimming shortened V by 6 bases and J by 0 bases, and 12 bases separated the two germline ends. Germline V lookup: CDR1 LNHDA, CDR2 SQIVND (reference sequence). The CDR3 length is 15 residues. The CDR3 loop is CASSPYSNSNQPQHF. The CDR3 coding sequence is TGTGCCAGTAGCCCTTACAGCAATAGCAATCAGCCCCAGCATTTT.

The chain has TRBV11-2 and TRBJ2-6; possible D gene TRBD1, 5 bases. Trimming cost V 5 bases and J 0 bases, with 8 bases left between them. Germline V lookup: CDR1 SGHAT, CDR2 FQNNGV. The CDR3 length is 15 residues. The CDR3 reads CASSIRDSGANVLTF. Here the CDR3 DNA reads TGTGCCAGCAGCATCAGGGACTCTGGGGCCAACGTCCTGACTTTC.

This clone was found once. The chain has TRBV5-6 and TRBJ1-2; possibly TRBD1 for D (5 bases). Germline V gene sequence: CDR1 SGHDT, CDR2 YYEEEE. CDR3 length: 16 amino acids. Deletions cut 0 bases from V and 2 bases from J, with 14 bases between. CDR3 sequence reads: CASSLEGGTFNYGYTF. CDR3 nucleotides: TGTGCCAGCAGCTTGGAGGGCGGGACTTTCAACTATGGCTACACCTTC.

This rearrangement joins TRBV4-1 to TRBJ1-2; possibly TRBD1 for D (5 bases). Trimming pared 5 bases from V and 6 bases from J, leaving 22 bases between. Germline V gene sequence: CDR1 MGHRA, CDR2 YSYEKL. This CDR3 has 16 residues. CDR3 sequence: CASSSMWGVPGDGYTF. The CDR3, as DNA: TGCGCCAGCAGCTCTATGTGGGGGGTACCGGGCGATGGCTACACCTTC.

J is TRBJ2-7 and V is TRBV2; tentative D call: TRBD2 (5 bases). V was trimmed by 8 bases and J by 0 bases, leaving 14 bases between them. Germline loops: CDR1 SNHLY, CDR2 FYNNEI. The CDR3 spans 14 residues. For the CDR3, the DNA is TGTGCCAGCCATTCCGACTATCGCTCCTACGAGCAGTACTTC. The encoded protein is CASHSDYRSYEQYF. Supplemented by reference TRBV2 and TRBJ2-7, the full variable domain reads EPEVTQTPSHQVTQMGQEVILRCVPISNHLYFYWYRQILGQKVEFLVSFYNNEISEKSEIFDDQFSVERPDGSNFTLKIRSTKLEDSAMYFCASHSDYRSYEQYFGPGTRLTVT.

Concerning this clone itself: The same CDR3 can be traced to other DNA sequences in this sample. The chain combines TRBV5-1 with TRBJ2-5, with D unclear. Trimming took 2 bases from V and 1 from J, leaving 6 bases between them. The CDR3 runs to 13 residues. The germline V gene encodes CDR1 SGHRS and CDR2 YFSETQ. The CDR3 loop reads CASSLGVQETQYF. The CDR3 nucleotides read TGCGCCAGCAGCTTAGGAGTCCAAGAGACCCAGTACTTC. The whole variable domain, remainder taken from reference TRBV5-1 and TRBJ2-5, is KAGVTQTPRYLIKTRGQQVTLSCSPISGHRSVSWYQQTPGQGLQFLFEYFSETQRNKGNFPGRFSGRQFSNSRSEMNVSTLELGDSALYLCASSLGVQETQYFGPGTRLLVL.

V and J are TRBV11-2 and TRBJ1-4; D is undetermined. Trimming stripped 1 base from V and 7 bases from J, with 10 bases between. Germline CDR1 reads SGHAT; CDR2 reads FQNNGV. This CDR3 region has 14 residues. CDR3 in amino acids: CASSLGREGEKLFF. CDR3 nucleotides: TGTGCCAGCAGCTTAGGTCGAGAGGGTGAAAAACTGTTTTTT.

The rearrangement uses TRBV24-1 and TRBJ2-7, with 8 positions matching TRBD1. Germline V CDR1 and CDR2: KGHDR, SFDVKD. This CDR3 has 13 residues. The J segment lost 6 bases and the V segment lost 4 bases, leaving 4 bases of the junction unmatched. CDR3 DNA sequence: TGTGCCACCAGTGACCGGGACAGGAGCGAGCAGTACTTC. This codes for CATSDRDRSEQYF.